This T cell receptor beta chain was identified during a study of resident and recirculating memory T cells in vitiligo. This table comes from immunoSEQ multiplex PCR, and its TCRdb copy is limited to in-frame clones, with some not included. Altogether 70,000 to 85,000 clones are present, approximately 90% being singletons, with the ten largest covering roughly 5%. V shed 4 bases and J shed 5 bases, with 11 bases lying between them. The CDR3 spans 13 residues. Germline V gene sequence: CDR1 MNHNS, CDR2 SASEGT. Source material: blood. This chain links TRBV6-1 with TRBJ1-1; D call uncertain. The clonotype was recovered from a male donor with vitiligo. The CDR3 region is CASSGGQRTEAFF. CDR3 DNA sequence: TGTGCCAGCAGTGGCGGCCAGCGGACTGAAGCTTTCTTT.